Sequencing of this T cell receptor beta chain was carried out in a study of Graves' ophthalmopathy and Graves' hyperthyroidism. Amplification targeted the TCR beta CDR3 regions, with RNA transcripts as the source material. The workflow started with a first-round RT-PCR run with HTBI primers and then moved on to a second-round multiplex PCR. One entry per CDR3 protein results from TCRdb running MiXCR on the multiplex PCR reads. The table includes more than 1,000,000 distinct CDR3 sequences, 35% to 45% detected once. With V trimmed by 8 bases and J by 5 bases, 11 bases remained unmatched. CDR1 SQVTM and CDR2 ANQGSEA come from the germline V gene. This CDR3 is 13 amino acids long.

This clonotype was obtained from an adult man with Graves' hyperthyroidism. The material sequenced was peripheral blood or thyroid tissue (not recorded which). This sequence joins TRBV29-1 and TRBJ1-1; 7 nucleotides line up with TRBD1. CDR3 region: CSIRQGRGTEAFF. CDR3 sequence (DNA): TGCAGCATACGACAGGGACGGGGTACTGAAGCTTTCTTT.